Listed here are 26 T cell receptor beta chains from one sample, sequenced in a study of blood T cells in healthy people across ages (dated by TCRdb to about 2015). The method behind the library was 5' RACE. For sequencing, an Illumina HiSeq 2500 was employed. A second PCR of about 7 to 12 cycles was run with a J-beta primer mix and a sample-barcoded 5' primer. Starting from the raw public reads, TCRdb applied fastp trimming at Q25, assembled clones with MiXCR and retained in-frame beta chains. Every distinct CDR3 protein forms one entry, paired with its most common genes and DNA. The sample table shows about 680,000 distinct CDR3 sequences, and 49% are seen once. Roughly 34% of the sample is held by the ten biggest clonotypes. Sequenced material: blood. These TCRs come from a woman aged 55-69 years in good health.

V gene TRBV20-1 combines with J gene TRBJ2-1; D may be TRBD2 (6 bases). The CDR3 has 13 amino acids. Trimming left V 6 bases short and J 7 bases short, with 16 bases between. The V gene's germline CDR1 is DFQATT and CDR2 SNEGSKA (reference sequence). In DNA, the CDR3 is TGCAGTGCCCAAAGATTCGCGGGGAATGAGCAGTTCTTC. It is translated as CSAQRFAGNEQFF.

CDR3 bases: TGCGCCAGCACCCATAGCGGAGGGGACTATGGCTACACCTTC. Translation: CASTHSGGDYGYTF. The chain combines TRBV5-1 with TRBJ1-2; perhaps TRBD1 as D (5 bases). CDR1 is SGHRS, CDR2 YFSETQ, per germline. The CDR3 consists of 14 residues. The V gene lost 6 bases and the J gene lost 3 bases, with 15 bases spanning the gap.

The genes are TRBV6-2 or TRBV6-3 and TRBJ2-1, with D possibly matching TRBD2 (6 bases). The V gene's germline CDR1 is MNHEY and CDR2 SVGEGT. V lost 2 bases, J lost 6 bases, and 14 bases lay in between. The CDR3 covers 15 residues. The CDR3 region is CASSYHQTRRNEQFF. CDR3 nucleotide sequence: TGTGCCAGCAGTTACCACCAGACTAGGCGCAATGAGCAGTTCTTC.

The rearrangement joins TRBV20-1 to TRBJ2-4, with 10 bases identical to TRBD1. CDR1 and CDR2 from the germline V gene are DFQATT and SNEGSKA (reference sequence). The CDR3 loop spans 14 amino acids. Losses at the gene ends were 3 bases for V and 7 bases for J; bases not matched to a gene: 6. The CDR3 DNA reads TGCAGTGCTAGGGCCGGGACAGGGGCGAACATTCAGTACTTC. Translated: CSARAGTGANIQYF.

This clonotype has only a few counts. The V and J genes are TRBV4-3 and TRBJ2-4; 13 nucleotides agree with TRBD2. Trimming removed 3 bases from V and 11 bases from J; junction bases left unmatched: 10. The CDR3 has 16 residues. The V gene's germline CDR1 is LGHNA and CDR2 YSLEER. The CDR3 DNA follows: TGCGCCAGCAGCCAGGGTACGGGACTAGCGGGATGGGTTCAGTACTTC. Translating it yields CASSQGTGLAGWVQYF.

Turning to this clonotype: An end of the junction does not agree with germline; a read error may underlie this. This rearrangement joins TRBV20-1 to TRBJ2-1; 11 bases map to TRBD2. The J call may be wrong; the DNA end is better matched by TRBJ2-7. The CDR3 length is 15 residues. CDR1 DFQATT and CDR2 SNEGSKA come from the germline V gene (reference sequence). The CDR3 DNA is TGCAGTGCTAGAGCCCCGGGACTAGCGGCCTATGAGCAGTACTTC. Its translation: CSARAPGLAAYEQYF.

This clonotype was recorded a few times. A much larger clone differs from this one at a single base, so this may be a read error. The chain carries TRBV4-2 and TRBJ2-7, with TRBD1 matching 7 bases. The trim removed 1 base at V and 2 bases at J, leaving 2 bases unmatched. Germline-derived CDR1 and CDR2 are LGHNA and YNFKEQ. The CDR3 spans 14 residues. The CDR3 spells CASSQGGQPYEQYF. CDR3 in DNA: TGTGCCAGCAGCCAAGGGGGACAGCCCTACGAGCAGTACTTC.

This rearrangement joins TRBV29-1 to TRBJ1-1, with D possibly TRBD1 on 6 matching bases. Per germline, CDR1 SQVTM and CDR2 ANQGSEA. The CDR3 extends over 13 amino acids. V was pared by 3 bases and J by 1 base, with 9 bases between. The CDR3 region has the DNA TGCAGCGTTGAGAAGACAGGGAACACTGAAGCTTTCTTT. Protein: CSVEKTGNTEAFF. The whole variable domain, filled in from reference TRBV29-1 and TRBJ1-1, reads SAVISQKPSRDICQRGTSLTIQCQVDSQVTMMFWYRQQPGQSLTLIATANQGSEATYESGFVIDKFPISRPNLTFSTLTVSNMSPEDSSIYLCSVEKTGNTEAFFGQGTRLTVV.

The table lists this clonotype with a count of one. V is TRBV27 and J is TRBJ2-1; possible D gene TRBD1, 5 bases. The V end lost 7 bases, the J end lost 4 bases, and 11 bases lay between the germline ends. This CDR3 is 13 amino acids long. Per the germline V gene, CDR1 is MNHEY and CDR2 is SMNVEV (reference sequence). The CDR3 here is CASKWGHYNEQFF. The CDR3 DNA is TGTGCCAGCAAATGGGGCCATTACAATGAGCAGTTCTTC.

The chain carries TRBV6-2 or TRBV6-3 and TRBJ2-7, with TRBD2 identical over 8 bases. The CDR3 spans 12 residues. Germline V gene lookup returns CDR1 MNHEY and CDR2 SVGEGT. V gave up 5 bases and J gave up 11 bases; unmatched junction bases: 8. CDR3 residues: CASSTLAVREYF. CDR3 DNA sequence: TGTGCCAGCAGTACACTAGCGGTCCGGGAGTACTTC.

In this sample, this clonotype turned up a few times. The chain has TRBV5-6 and TRBJ2-5, with D perhaps TRBD1 (6 bases). The CDR3 sequence is 14 residues long. Trimming removed 3 bases from V and 4 bases from J, with 13 bases in between. CDR1 and CDR2 from the germline V gene are SGHDT and YYEEEE. The CDR3 DNA sequence: TGTGCCAGCAGCTCCGGGACATTCCTAGAGACCCAGTACTTC. It codes for CASSSGTFLETQYF.

The J gene is TRBJ1-2, the V gene TRBV3-1; perhaps TRBD1 as D (5 bases). V was shortened by 3 bases and J by 3 bases, with 11 bases between the two germline ends. The CDR3 is 14 residues long. Germline-derived CDR1 and CDR2 are LGHDT and YNNKEL (reference sequence). CDR3 coding DNA: TGTGCCAGCAGCCACCTCGACAGCTACTATGGCTACACCTTC. Protein sequence: CASSHLDSYYGYTF.

This chain connects TRBV25-1 to TRBJ2-3, with 7 positions matching TRBD2. The germline V gene encodes CDR1 MGHDK and CDR2 SYGVNS. The CDR3 runs to 13 residues. Unmatched junction bases numbered 5, after V lost 2 bases and J lost 9 bases. The CDR3: CASSEISGVTQYF. The CDR3 DNA reads TGTGCCAGCAGTGAAATCAGCGGGGTAACGCAGTATTTT.

The rearrangement joins TRBV5-1 to TRBJ2-3; TRBD2 might be the D (5 bases). The V gene's germline CDR1 is SGHRS and CDR2 YFSETQ. The CDR3 totals 14 residues. V was cut by 2 bases and J by 0 bases, with 7 bases left in between. The CDR3, as DNA: TGCGCCAGCAGCTTCGAGCGGAGCACAGATACGCAGTATTTT. This encodes CASSFERSTDTQYF.

CDR3: CASTLRQGAEAFF. The CDR3 DNA reads as TGTGCCAGCACCCTACGACAGGGCGCTGAAGCTTTCTTT. This sequence joins TRBV7-3 and TRBJ1-1; 7 nucleotides align to TRBD1. The V gene's germline CDR1 is SGHTA and CDR2 FQGTGA. The CDR3 length is 13 residues. After removal of 7 bases from V and 6 bases from J, the junction contained 8 bases not matched to a gene.

V and J are TRBV5-1 and TRBJ1-1, with no clear D. The ends were cut back, 7 bases at V and 1 base at J, with 8 bases in the middle. This CDR3 has 12 residues. Per the germline V gene, CDR1 is SGHRS and CDR2 is YFSETQ. CDR3 residues: CASSEPNTEAFF. CDR3 coding DNA: TGCGCCAGCTCAGAACCGAACACTGAAGCTTTCTTT.

This clonotype appeared a single time. The rearrangement links TRBV3-1 to TRBJ1-4; 7 bases are a match to TRBD1. The CDR3 extends over 14 amino acids. The germline gives CDR1 LGHDT, CDR2 YNNKEL (reference sequence). The V gene end was trimmed by 2 bases and the J gene end by 8 bases; junction bases not matched to a gene: 5. The CDR3 nucleotides are TGTGCCAGCAGCCAAAACAGGGGAGGCGAAAAACTGTTTTTT. This translates into CASSQNRGGEKLFF.

This sequence joins TRBV29-1 and TRBJ2-7; D is undetermined. Trimming left V 5 bases short and J 3 bases short, with 14 bases between. Germline values: CDR1 SQVTM, CDR2 ANQGSEA. This CDR3 spans 13 amino acids. CDR3 loop: CSVLWAQDYEQYF. As DNA, the CDR3 is TGCAGCGTTCTGTGGGCCCAGGACTACGAGCAGTACTTC.

V usage is TRBV18 and J usage is TRBJ2-1; weak D call: TRBD2 (5 bases). The germline gives CDR1 KGHSH, CDR2 LQKENI. The CDR3 sequence is 16 residues long. V lost 3 bases to trimming and J lost 5 bases, with 17 bases between them. CDR3 sequence reads: CASSPLSRGPDNEQFF. The CDR3 DNA is TGTGCCAGCTCACCCCTAAGTCGCGGGCCCGACAATGAGCAGTTCTTC.

Points on this clonotype: One end of the junction is discordant with germline, which a read error may explain. CDR3 DNA: TGCGCCAGCGGCTTGTACGCGATCACAGATACGCAGTATTTT. Translation: CASGLYAITDTQYF. The chain combines TRBV5-1 with TRBJ2-3; D unclear. From germline, CDR1 is SGHRS and CDR2 YFSETQ. The length of the CDR3 is 14 residues.

This rearrangement joins TRBV18 to TRBJ2-3; no firm D call. The length of the CDR3 is 13 residues. The germline gives CDR1 KGHSH, CDR2 LQKENI. The V end lost 1 base, the J end lost 6 bases, and 8 bases lay between the germline ends. The CDR3 sequence: CASSPQGKDTQYF. The DNA of the CDR3 is TGTGCCAGCTCACCACAAGGGAAGGATACGCAGTATTTT. The full variable domain, with the rest looked up from reference TRBV18 and TRBJ2-3, is NAGVMQNPRHLVRRRGQEARLRCSPMKGHSHVYWYRQLPEEGLKFMVYLQKENIIDESGMPKERFSAEFPKEGPSILRIQQVVRGDSAAYFCASSPQGKDTQYFGPGTRLTVL.

The chain recombines TRBV20-1 with TRBJ2-1; 12 bases align to TRBD2. Trimming removed 1 base from V and 12 bases from J; junction bases left unmatched: 4. Germline assignment: CDR1 DFQATT and CDR2 SNEGSKA (reference sequence). The CDR3 spans 13 residues. CDR3 sequence (DNA): TGCAGTGCTAGAGCTGAGACTAGCGGGAGGCAGTTCTTC. Its translation: CSARAETSGRQFF.

In this sample, this clonotype turned up many times. The rearrangement links TRBV7-8 to TRBJ2-7; D may be TRBD1 (6 bases). V was pared by 4 bases and J by 5 bases, with 9 bases between. CDR3 length: 12 amino acids. CDR1 SGHVS and CDR2 FQNEAQ come from the germline V gene. CDR3 sequence: CASSYRVHEQYF. For the CDR3, the DNA is TGTGCCAGCAGCTACAGGGTACACGAGCAGTACTTC.

The chain employs TRBV20-1 and TRBJ1-4; no firm D call. CDR1 and CDR2 (germline): DFQATT, SNEGSKA (reference sequence). This CDR3 region has 15 residues. V shed 6 bases and J shed 4 bases, with 18 bases lying between them. CDR3 DNA: TGCAGTGCCGAAGCCTACACGGGTAGTAATGAAAAACTGTTTTTT. Amino acids: CSAEAYTGSNEKLFF.

This clonotype was seen a handful of times. The CDR3 protein is CASSFDLYGYTF. CDR3 nucleotide sequence: TGCGCCAGCAGTTTCGATTTATATGGCTACACCTTC. The rearrangement uses TRBV5-1 and TRBJ1-2; D is uncertain. Germline values: CDR1 SGHRS, CDR2 YFSETQ. There are 12 residues in the CDR3. V gave up 5 bases and J gave up 5 bases, with 10 bases separating them.

J is TRBJ2-5 and V is TRBV7-2; D not resolved. The CDR3 runs to 12 residues. V lost 5 bases and J 5 bases, leaving 9 bases between the germline ends. Germline assignment: CDR1 SGHTA and CDR2 FQGNSA. CDR3 protein: CASSPQSETQYF. The CDR3, as DNA: TGTGCCAGCAGCCCACAGTCGGAGACCCAGTACTTC.